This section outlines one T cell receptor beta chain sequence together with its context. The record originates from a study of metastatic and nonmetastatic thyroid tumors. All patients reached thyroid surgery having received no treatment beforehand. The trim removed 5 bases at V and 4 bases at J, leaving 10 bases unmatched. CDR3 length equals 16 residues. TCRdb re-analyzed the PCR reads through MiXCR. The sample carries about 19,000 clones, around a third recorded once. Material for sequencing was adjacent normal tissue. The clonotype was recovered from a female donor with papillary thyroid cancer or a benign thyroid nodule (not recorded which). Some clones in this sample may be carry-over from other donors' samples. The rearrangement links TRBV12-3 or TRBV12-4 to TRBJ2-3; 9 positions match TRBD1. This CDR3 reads CASSTPGTGKADTQYF. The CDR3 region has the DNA TGTGCCAGCAGTACCCCCGGGACAGGGAAAGCAGATACGCAGTATTTT.